One and the same sample provided the 2 T cell receptor beta chains below, sequenced in a study of response to subunit inactivated influenza vaccine. Each CDR3 protein is one row after TCRdb ran MiXCR on the RT-PCR reads. The sample lists about half a million distinct CDR3 sequences, approximately 11% seen once, with about an eighth in the top ten. Source: PBMCs from blood, taken 40 to 50 days after vaccination. The receptors shown here come from a man in his fifties or sixties who received an inactivated influenza vaccine.

On this clonotype: Mismatch with germline at one junction end may stem from a read error. The chain links TRBV7-2 to TRBJ2-5; no firm D call. The CDR3 is 16 amino acids. Germline CDR1 and CDR2: SGHTA and FQGNSA. The CDR3, as DNA: TGTCCCAGCAGCTTATCCCTTGCTCGTCGGCGAGAGACCCAGTACTTC. Residues: CPSSLSLARRRETQYF.

This clonotype was observed a few times. J is TRBJ2-5 and V is TRBV5-1; D unresolved. Deletions cut 6 bases from V and 2 bases from J, with 11 bases between. From germline, CDR1 is SGHRS and CDR2 YFSETQ. The CDR3 sequence is 13 residues long. The CDR3 loop reads CASTPFPQETQYF. The CDR3, as DNA: TGCGCCAGCACCCCCTTTCCTCAAGAGACCCAGTACTTC.